Sequencing of this TCR beta chain was carried out in a study of T cell changes during pregnancy in multiple sclerosis. CDR1 is SNHLY and CDR2 is FYNNEI in the germline V gene. The V segment lost 6 bases and the J segment 0 bases; nucleotides outside the gene matches: 11. The CDR3 covers 17 residues. This table comes from immunoSEQ multiplex PCR, and its TCRdb copy is limited to in-frame clones, with some not included. Here the sample spans some 37,000 clones, approximately 90% being singletons. This chain connects TRBV2 to TRBJ1-1; 9 bases fit TRBD1. The input for sequencing was CD8+ T cells from peripheral blood mononuclear cells, taken in the third trimester of pregnancy. The clonotype comes from a female donor with multiple sclerosis, enrolled in a pregnancy study. The CDR3 sequence is CASSLPGQGSMNTEAFF. The CDR3 DNA is TGTGCCAGCAGCCTTCCGGGACAGGGTTCAATGAACACTGAAGCTTTCTTT.